These 19 T cell receptor beta chains were all obtained from the same sample, sequenced in a study of molecular identifiers for immune sequencing clone quantification. TCRdb independently ran MiXCR on the PCR reads; one entry per CDR3 protein. The sample yields approximately 500,000 distinct CDR3 sequences, roughly a fifth seen once. The sample consisted of naive CD8+ T cells from blood, with Jurkat cell RNA spiked in. Regarding subset: FACS-sorted CD8+CD4-CCR7+CD45RA+ naive T cells. These receptors originate from a human donor in good health. Some libraries in this study had Jurkat cell RNA spiked in.

In its sample, this clonotype was seen many times. The gene calls are TRBV7-9 and TRBJ1-1; D unresolved. V dropped 2 bases and J dropped 10 bases, with 11 bases sitting between them. Germline V gene lookup returns CDR1 SEHNR and CDR2 FQNEAQ (reference sequence). The length of the CDR3 is 12 residues. CDR3 loop: CASSLLALGAFF. For the CDR3, the DNA is TGTGCCAGCAGCTTACTAGCCCTGGGAGCTTTCTTT.

The rearrangement joins TRBV30 to TRBJ2-7; a possible D gene is TRBD1 (6 bases). The CDR3 has 13 residues. V was trimmed by 5 bases and J by 4 bases, leaving 15 bases between them. Germline V gene sequence: CDR1 GTSNPN, CDR2 SVGIG (reference sequence). The CDR3 DNA reads as TGTGCCTGGGAGAACAGGGAAGAGTACGAGCAGTACTTC. Protein product: CAWENREEYEQYF.

This clonotype was observed a few times. The chain employs TRBV11-2 and TRBJ1-3, with unresolved D. The V and J ends lost 4 bases and 0 bases respectively, with 7 bases between them. This CDR3 is 14 amino acids long. Germline-derived CDR1 and CDR2 are SGHAT and FQNNGV. The CDR3 bases are TGTGCCAGCAGCTCGCTTTACTCTGGAAACACCATATATTTT. It is translated as CASSSLYSGNTIYF.

The V and J genes are TRBV3-1 and TRBJ2-7; D is possibly TRBD2 (5 bases). Trimming left V 1 base short and J 3 bases short, with 25 bases between. The CDR3 sequence is 19 residues long. Germline CDR1 and CDR2: LGHDT and YNNKEL (reference sequence). The CDR3 nucleotides read TGTGCCAGCAGCCAAGCTATAGGGCCATTGACACATCGGGACTACGAGCAGTACTTC. Its protein is CASSQAIGPLTHRDYEQYF.

This clonotype appeared many times. This chain links TRBV7-8 with TRBJ2-3; 8 bases are shared with TRBD1. V trimming: 5 bases; J trimming: 2 bases; junction bases outside the gene matches: 3. The CDR3 sequence is 14 residues long. Per germline, CDR1 SGHVS and CDR2 FQNEAQ. Here the CDR3 DNA reads TGTGCCAGCAGCGCGACAGGGGACACAGATACGCAGTATTTT. Residues: CASSATGDTDTQYF. Full variable domain (remainder filled in from reference TRBV7-8 and TRBJ2-3): GAGVSQSPRYKVAKRGQDVALRCDPISGHVSLFWYQQALGQGPEFLTYFQNEAQLDKSGLPSDRFFAERPEGSVSTLKIQRTQQEDSAVYLCASSATGDTDTQYFGPGTRLTVL.

This clonotype has only a few counts. V and J are TRBV27 and TRBJ2-7; 7 positions agree with TRBD1. The V gene end was trimmed by 5 bases and the J gene end by 2 bases; junction bases not matched to a gene: 6. Germline V gene lookup returns CDR1 MNHEY and CDR2 SMNVEV (reference sequence). This CDR3 has 14 residues. CDR3 amino acids: CASSVSGQTYEQYF. Here the CDR3 DNA reads TGTGCCAGCAGTGTTTCGGGACAGACCTACGAGCAGTACTTC.

This clonotype was seen more than once but under ten times. The CDR3 DNA is TGCGCCAGCAGCCAAGAGCGGATGGGCACCGGGGAGCTGTTTTTT. Translating gives CASSQERMGTGELFF. The chain has TRBV4-1 and TRBJ2-2, with D unclear. Germline V gene lookup returns CDR1 MGHRA and CDR2 YSYEKL. The CDR3 has 15 amino acids. Trimming pared 0 bases from V and 4 bases from J, leaving 9 bases between.

CDR3 amino acids: CASSLGGLADRWEQYF. The CDR3 DNA reads as TGTGCCAGCAGCTTAGGGGGACTAGCGGATCGTTGGGAGCAGTACTTC. The chain couples TRBV7-2 to TRBJ2-7; 11 positions match TRBD2. Losses at the gene ends were 1 base for V and 7 bases for J; bases not matched to a gene: 9. The length of the CDR3 is 16 residues. Germline V gene lookup returns CDR1 SGHTA and CDR2 FQGNSA.

This clonotype has more than one count but fewer than ten. The chain couples TRBV13 to TRBJ2-2; TRBD1 matches 7 bases. The length of the CDR3 is 16 residues. Germline trimming cut 1 base from V and 5 bases from J; bases unmatched to any gene: 7. The germline CDR1 and CDR2 sequences are PRHDT and FYEKMQ (reference sequence). CDR3 nucleotide sequence: TGTGCCAGCAGCTTAGAAGGTCAGGGGGAGACCGGGGAGCTGTTTTTT. It is translated as CASSLEGQGETGELFF.

A remark on this clonotype: A much larger clone lies a single base off, so this may be a read error. The chain joins TRBV28 to TRBJ2-7, with D uncertain. The V and J ends lost 5 bases and 2 bases respectively, with 13 bases between them. Germline values: CDR1 MDHEN, CDR2 SYDVKM. This CDR3 has 14 residues. CDR3 region: CASSPPPSTYEQYF. CDR3 coding DNA: TGTGCCAGCAGTCCCCCCCCGTCCACCTACGAGCAGTACTTC.

This clonotype was detected only a few times. The rearrangement links TRBV6-1 to TRBJ1-5; D gene ambiguous. The CDR3 extends over 15 amino acids. Germline loops: CDR1 MNHNS, CDR2 SASEGT. V lost 6 bases and J 1 base, leaving 13 bases between the germline ends. The CDR3 DNA reads TGTGCCAGCAGAGTCCGGGTATCAAGCAATCAGCCCCAGCATTTT. Translated, it gives CASRVRVSSNQPQHF.

This chain uses TRBV5-6 with TRBJ2-1; 9 bases are shared with TRBD2. The germline CDR1 and CDR2 sequences are SGHDT and YYEEEE. V trimming: 5 bases; J trimming: 8 bases; junction bases outside the gene matches: 14. The CDR3 consists of 16 residues. CDR3 DNA sequence: TGTGCCAGCAGTCTAGAAGGACTAGCGAGTTACGATGAGCAGTTCTTC. This codes for CASSLEGLASYDEQFF.

This clonotype was detected many times. The V gene is TRBV20-1, the J gene TRBJ2-5, with D unclear. V gave up 6 bases and J gave up 0 bases, with 11 bases separating them. Germline V gives CDR1 DFQATT, CDR2 SNEGSKA (reference sequence). The CDR3 length is 13 residues. CDR3 sequence reads: CSARVENQETQYF. The CDR3 nucleotides are TGCAGTGCCCGGGTGGAGAACCAAGAGACCCAGTACTTC.

On this clonotype: This may arise from a read error, as a much more abundant clone is one base away. The chain has TRBV7-6 and TRBJ2-3; TRBD2 aligns across 10 bases. The CDR3 loop spans 15 amino acids. The V gene end was trimmed by 6 bases and the J gene end by 2 bases; junction bases not matched to a gene: 5. Germline V lookup: CDR1 SGHVS, CDR2 FNYEAQ. DNA for the CDR3: TGTGCCAGCAGATCAAGCGGGAGGGTCACAGATACGCAGTATTTT. Protein: CASRSSGRVTDTQYF.

The J gene is TRBJ2-1, the V gene TRBV11-2; D is possibly TRBD2 (5 bases). In germline, CDR1 is SGHAT, CDR2 FQNNGV. V lost 4 bases to trimming and J lost 3 bases, with 13 bases between them. CDR3 length: 15 amino acids. The CDR3 loop reads CASSSISRVYNEQFF. The CDR3, as DNA: TGTGCCAGCAGCTCGATCTCGCGGGTCTACAATGAGCAGTTCTTC.

The DNA of the CDR3 is TGTGCCAGCAGCTTGTTAGGGGGAGGGGCAGATACGCAGTATTTT. Translation: CASSLLGGGADTQYF. This chain uses TRBV7-9 with TRBJ2-3; D might be TRBD2 (7 bases). Deletions cut 3 bases from V and 4 bases from J, with 14 bases between. Germline CDR1 and CDR2: SEHNR and FQNEAQ (reference sequence). The CDR3 consists of 15 residues.

The chain combines TRBV6-2 or TRBV6-3 with TRBJ1-2; D uncertain. V dropped 2 bases and J dropped 6 bases, with 10 bases sitting between them. Germline loops: CDR1 MNHEY, CDR2 SVGEGT. This CDR3 contains 13 residues. CDR3 sequence (DNA): TGTGCCAGCAGTTACGGAGGGTTGAATGGCTACACCTTC. Its translation is CASSYGGLNGYTF.

Concerning this clonotype itself: A read error may explain this, as a much larger clone is one base away. J is TRBJ2-3 and V is TRBV12-3 or TRBV12-4; 13 bases line up with TRBD2. V lost 10 bases, J lost 1 base, and 5 bases stayed unmatched. There are 15 residues in the CDR3. CDR3 region: CANNGLAGGTDTQYF. The CDR3 coding sequence is TGTGCCAACAACGGACTAGCGGGGGGCACAGATACGCAGTATTTT.

At least ten counts were recorded for this clonotype. V usage is TRBV20-1 and J usage is TRBJ2-7; 11 positions match TRBD2. V shed 0 bases and J 4 bases; nucleotides not matched to a gene: 11. The germline V gene encodes CDR1 DFQATT and CDR2 SNEGSKA (reference sequence). The CDR3 is 17 amino acids. CDR3 loop: CSARDIAGGPDYYEQYF. In nucleotides, the CDR3 is TGCAGTGCTAGAGATATAGCGGGGGGGCCGGATTATTACGAGCAGTACTTC.